This is a list of T cell receptor beta chains from one sample in a study of blood T cell repertoires in COVID-19. The protocol was immunoSEQ multiplex PCR, while the TCRdb copy is restricted to in-frame clones and leaves out a portion. The sample includes about 150,000 clones, roughly 79% of them seen just once. Source material: peripheral blood. The receptors here all came from a man in his fifties with active or convalescent COVID-19. CDR3s include the opening cysteine and the closing phenylalanine or tryptophan. D genes are given only for firm matches. The size of a clone is reported for some rows only, either as once, few or many, or as a class for expanded clones.

clone_size: few
j_call: TRBJ2-7
v_call: TRBV28
d_call: .
cdr3_aa: CASSLYGGGEQYF
cdr3_nt: TGTGCCAGCAGTTTATACGGTGGTGGCGAGCAGTACTTC

clone_size: .
j_call: TRBJ2-1
v_call: TRBV2
d_call: .
cdr3_aa: CASSRETSSYNEQFF
cdr3_nt: TGTGCCAGCAGTCGGGAAACTAGCTCCTACAATGAGCAGTTCTTC

clone_size: .
j_call: TRBJ2-1
v_call: TRBV9
d_call: .
cdr3_aa: CASSVVSSYNEQFF
cdr3_nt: TGTGCCAGCAGCGTAGTGAGCTCCTACAATGAGCAGTTCTTC

clone_size: .
j_call: TRBJ2-7
v_call: TRBV11-2
d_call: TRBD2
cdr3_aa: CASIDGLGVYEQYF
cdr3_nt: TGTGCCAGCATCGACGGACTAGGGGTCTACGAGCAGTACTTC

clone_size: .
j_call: TRBJ1-2
v_call: TRBV10-3
d_call: .
cdr3_aa: CAISVPNGYTF
cdr3_nt: TGTGCCATCAGTGTACCTAATGGCTACACCTTC

clone_size: .
j_call: TRBJ1-1
v_call: TRBV7-9
d_call: .
cdr3_aa: CASIGDFAAFF
cdr3_nt: TGTGCCAGCATCGGAGATTTCGCAGCTTTCTTT

clone_size: .
j_call: TRBJ2-1
v_call: TRBV24-1
d_call: TRBD1
cdr3_aa: CATSTGGYNEQFF
cdr3_nt: TGTGCCACCAGCACAGGGGGCTACAATGAGCAGTTCTTC

clone_size: .
j_call: TRBJ2-3
v_call: TRBV11-3
d_call: TRBD1
cdr3_aa: CASSWGRGQADTQYF
cdr3_nt: TGTGCCAGCAGCTGGGGCAGGGGGCAGGCAGATACGCAGTATTTT

clone_size: .
j_call: TRBJ2-3
v_call: TRBV14
d_call: TRBD2
cdr3_aa: CASSQEVSGGGKYF
cdr3_nt: TGTGCCAGCAGCCAAGAAGTCAGCGGGGGTGGCAAATATTTT

clone_size: .
j_call: TRBJ1-2
v_call: TRBV27
d_call: TRBD1
cdr3_aa: CASSSTGQVRGGYTF
cdr3_nt: TGTGCCAGCAGTTCCACAGGACAGGTTAGGGGGGGCTACACCTTC

clone_size: .
j_call: TRBJ2-1
v_call: TRBV2
d_call: TRBD1
cdr3_aa: CASSRDSTYNEQFF
cdr3_nt: TGTGCCAGCAGCCGGGACAGTACCTACAATGAGCAGTTCTTC

clone_size: .
j_call: TRBJ2-2
v_call: TRBV9
d_call: TRBD2
cdr3_aa: CASSVAWGLAGFTGELFF
cdr3_nt: TGTGCCAGCAGCGTAGCATGGGGACTAGCGGGATTCACCGGGGAGCTGTTTTTT

clone_size: .
j_call: TRBJ1-3
v_call: TRBV6-2/TRBV6-3
d_call: .
cdr3_aa: CASSYSGPQGPGNTIYF
cdr3_nt: TGTGCCAGCAGTTACTCAGGCCCCCAGGGGCCTGGAAACACCATATATTTT

clone_size: once
j_call: TRBJ1-2
v_call: TRBV7-3
d_call: TRBD1
cdr3_aa: CASSSAGTDYGYTF
cdr3_nt: TGTGCCAGCAGCTCCGCCGGGACAGACTATGGCTACACCTTC

clone_size: few
j_call: TRBJ1-2
v_call: TRBV18
d_call: TRBD1
cdr3_aa: CASSPPERQGYGYTF
cdr3_nt: TGTGCCAGCTCACCCCCCGAGAGACAGGGCTATGGCTACACCTTC

clone_size: .
j_call: TRBJ1-3
v_call: TRBV5-4
d_call: TRBD1
cdr3_aa: CASSLAHLRGQINTIYF
cdr3_nt: TGTGCCAGCAGCTTGGCCCATCTCAGGGGGCAAATAAACACCATATATTTT

clone_size: .
j_call: TRBJ2-7
v_call: TRBV10-1
d_call: .
cdr3_aa: CASSGGQSSYEQYF
cdr3_nt: TGCGCCAGCAGTGGTGGCCAAAGCTCCTACGAGCAGTACTTC

clone_size: .
j_call: TRBJ1-1
v_call: TRBV7-8
d_call: .
cdr3_aa: CASIRARGNTEAFF
cdr3_nt: TGTGCCAGCATCCGGGCCCGCGGCAACACTGAAGCTTTCTTT

clone_size: .
j_call: TRBJ2-4
v_call: TRBV28
d_call: TRBD1
cdr3_aa: CASSLSPGTGLDIQYF
cdr3_nt: TGTGCCAGCAGTCTCAGTCCCGGGACAGGGTTGGACATTCAGTACTTC

clone_size: .
j_call: TRBJ1-6
v_call: TRBV18
d_call: TRBD1
cdr3_aa: CASSPRQGDSPLHF
cdr3_nt: TGTGCCAGCTCACCACGTCAGGGGGACTCACCCCTCCACTTT

clone_size: .
j_call: TRBJ2-5
v_call: TRBV27
d_call: TRBD2
cdr3_aa: CASSFRAGGTRFPQETQYF
cdr3_nt: TGTGCCAGCAGTTTTAGGGCGGGAGGAACAAGATTCCCACAAGAGACCCAGTACTTC

clone_size: .
j_call: TRBJ2-1
v_call: TRBV9
d_call: TRBD2
cdr3_aa: CASSALTSGSVNEQFF
cdr3_nt: TGTGCCAGCAGCGCCCTGACTAGCGGGAGTGTCAATGAGCAGTTCTTC

clone_size: .
j_call: TRBJ2-5
v_call: TRBV19
d_call: .
cdr3_aa: CASSWALQETQYF
cdr3_nt: TGTGCCAGTAGTTGGGCCCTGCAAGAGACCCAGTACTTC

clone_size: .
j_call: TRBJ2-5
v_call: TRBV10-3
d_call: TRBD2
cdr3_aa: CAISESLAGVTPETQYF
cdr3_nt: TGTGCCATCAGTGAGTCGCTAGCGGGAGTAACCCCAGAGACCCAGTACTTC

clone_size: .
j_call: TRBJ2-6
v_call: TRBV27
d_call: TRBD1
cdr3_aa: CASSFLQGVLSGANVLTF
cdr3_nt: TGTGCCAGCAGTTTTTTACAGGGGGTACTCTCTGGGGCCAACGTCCTGACTTTC

clone_size: once
j_call: TRBJ1-5
v_call: TRBV2
d_call: .
cdr3_aa: CASSHLGRGRNQPQHF
cdr3_nt: TGTGCCAGCAGCCACCTGGGCAGGGGCCGCAATCAGCCCCAGCATTTT

clone_size: .
j_call: TRBJ1-1
v_call: TRBV7-9
d_call: .
cdr3_aa: CASSRTDLNTEAFF
cdr3_nt: TGTGCCAGCAGCCGGACGGACTTGAACACTGAAGCTTTCTTT

clone_size: .
j_call: TRBJ1-5
v_call: TRBV3-1/TRBV3-2
d_call: TRBD1
cdr3_aa: CASSQADRPMQPQHF
cdr3_nt: TGTGCCAGCAGCCAAGCGGACAGGCCAATGCAGCCCCAGCATTTT

clone_size: once
j_call: TRBJ2-2
v_call: TRBV27
d_call: .
cdr3_aa: CASSPTRVTGELFF
cdr3_nt: TGTGCCAGCAGCCCGACAAGAGTCACCGGGGAGCTGTTTTTT

clone_size: .
j_call: TRBJ2-1
v_call: TRBV13
d_call: .
cdr3_aa: CASSFVRGPYNEQFF
cdr3_nt: TGTGCCAGCAGCTTTGTCAGGGGTCCCTACAATGAGCAGTTCTTC

clone_size: few
j_call: TRBJ1-1
v_call: TRBV28
d_call: .
cdr3_aa: CASILTAGGMEAFF
cdr3_nt: TGTGCCAGCATCCTGACAGCGGGAGGTATGGAAGCTTTCTTT

clone_size: few
j_call: TRBJ1-2
v_call: TRBV6-5
d_call: TRBD1
cdr3_aa: CASSWDRGKYGYTF
cdr3_nt: TGTGCCAGCAGCTGGGACAGGGGGAAATATGGCTACACCTTC

clone_size: .
j_call: TRBJ2-7
v_call: TRBV18
d_call: TRBD2
cdr3_aa: CASSRSGRDEQYF
cdr3_nt: TGTGCCAGCTCTAGGAGCGGGAGGGACGAGCAGTACTTC

clone_size: few
j_call: TRBJ2-2
v_call: TRBV24-1
d_call: TRBD1
cdr3_aa: CATSDLQYEQGAGTGELFF
cdr3_nt: TGTGCCACCAGTGATTTGCAATACGAGCAGGGGGCCGGCACCGGGGAGCTGTTTTTT

clone_size: .
j_call: TRBJ2-1
v_call: TRBV28
d_call: TRBD1
cdr3_aa: CASSFGQGLNEQFF
cdr3_nt: TGTGCCAGCAGTTTCGGACAGGGTCTAAATGAGCAGTTCTTC